One and the same sample provided the 25 T cell receptor beta chains below, sequenced in a study of blood T cells in healthy people across ages. The second PCR ran about 6 to 11 cycles with a sample-barcoded 5' primer and J-beta primers. TCRdb reprocessed the 5' RACE reads via MiXCR and lists one record per CDR3 protein. This sample has 1.6 million or so distinct CDR3 sequences, with about 35% found just once. The sample was blood. The receptors stem from a woman aged 30 to 39 in good health.

In regard to this clonotype: One end of the junction does not line up with germline, which may come from a read error. The chain employs TRBV24-1 and TRBJ1-2; TRBD1 agrees at 9 bases. The germline V gene has CDR1 KGHDR and CDR2 SFDVKD. There are 14 residues in the CDR3. The CDR3 DNA follows: TGTGTCACCAGTGAGTCACAGGGGGCGCTTGGCTACACCTTC. It specifies CVTSESQGALGYTF.

A few counts support this clonotype. This sequence joins TRBV4-1 and TRBJ1-1, with TRBD1 as a possible D gene (6 bases). The V and J ends lost 3 bases and 10 bases respectively, with 18 bases between them. CDR1 and CDR2 from the germline V gene are MGHRA and YSYEKL. The CDR3 runs to 14 residues. The CDR3 nucleotides are TGCGCCAGCAGCCACGCAGGTGGGACAACGGGAGCTTTCTTT. Protein product: CASSHAGGTTGAFF.

This clonotype was counted a few times. One junction end disagrees with the germline gene, perhaps due to a read error. The chain has TRBV28 and TRBJ2-1; TRBD2 aligns across 11 bases. CDR3 size: 16 residues. Looked up from germline, CDR1 is MDHEN and CDR2 is SYDVKM. The CDR3 protein is CATLAGGLSSYNEQLF. CDR3 DNA sequence: TGTGCCACCCTAGCGGGAGGCCTCAGCTCCTACAATGAGCAGCTCTTC.

The CDR3 DNA follows: TGTGCCAGCAGCTTATATGCAGGGGTAGAGACCCAGTACTTC. It codes for CASSLYAGVETQYF. The V call is TRBV7-9, the J call TRBJ2-7; maybe TRBD1 (6 bases). Gene TRBJ2-5 matches the end of the DNA better, so the J call may be wrong. CDR3 length: 14 amino acids. Per the germline V gene, CDR1 is SEHNR and CDR2 is FQNEAQ (reference sequence).

For this clonotype: The junction departs from germline at one end; a sequencing error may be responsible. The V and J genes are TRBV27 and TRBJ2-1; D unclear. The germline CDR1 and CDR2 sequences are MNHEY and SMNVEV (reference sequence). The CDR3 runs to 13 residues. Here the CDR3 reads CVSSPGHHNEQFF. The CDR3 coding sequence is TGTGTCAGCAGCCCCGGCCACCACAATGAGCAGTTCTTC.

V is TRBV15 and J is TRBJ1-5; D gene uncertain. The CDR3 runs to 12 residues. With 1 base removed from V and 4 bases from J, the gap between germline ends came to 2 bases. The germline V gene has CDR1 LNHNV and CDR2 YYDKDF (reference sequence). The CDR3 DNA reads TGTGCCACCAGCAGAGGGAATCAGCCCCAGCATTTT. Protein product: CATSRGNQPQHF.

The chain is built from TRBV7-9 and TRBJ2-7; D may correspond to TRBD1 or TRBD2 (5 bases each). There are 16 residues in the CDR3. Trimming took off 1 base at V and 0 bases at J, with 13 bases between the two ends. Germline values: CDR1 SEHNR, CDR2 FQNEAQ (reference sequence). The CDR3 sequence is CASSLGDRRSSYEQYF. The CDR3 coding sequence is TGTGCCAGCAGCTTAGGGGACCGTCGAAGCTCCTACGAGCAGTACTTC.

In this sample, this clonotype turned up many times. The chain carries TRBV7-9 and TRBJ2-1; 8 bases fit TRBD2. Germline CDR1 and CDR2: SEHNR and FQNEAQ (reference sequence). Trimming took 2 bases from V and 4 from J; bases not matched to a gene: 7. This CDR3 contains 16 residues. The CDR3 DNA reads TGTGCCAGCAGCTTAAGCGGGACTAGGTCGTACAATGAGCAGTTCTTC. Translating gives CASSLSGTRSYNEQFF.

This clonotype has only a few counts. The chain uses TRBV27 and TRBJ1-1, with D hard to call. Germline CDR1 is MNHEY and CDR2 is SMNVEV (reference sequence). Trimming stripped 7 bases from V and 1 base from J, with 10 bases between. The CDR3 sequence is 13 residues long. This CDR3 is CASKFGPNTEAFF. The CDR3 DNA follows: TGTGCCAGCAAGTTCGGGCCGAACACTGAAGCTTTCTTT.

The rearrangement joins TRBV24-1 to TRBJ2-3; 9 bases line up with TRBD2. The CDR3 consists of 15 residues. Germline CDR1 and CDR2: KGHDR and SFDVKD. Trimming at V came to 10 bases and at J to 3 bases, leaving 10 bases not matched to a gene. The CDR3 DNA follows: TGTGCCACGGATTCGGCGGGAGGGGCTACAGATACGCAGTATTTT. It encodes CATDSAGGATDTQYF.

In its sample, this clonotype was seen a few times. The rearrangement uses TRBV20-1 and TRBJ2-1; possibly TRBD1 for D (5 bases). V lost 7 bases, J lost 4 bases, and 17 bases lay in between. This CDR3 region has 14 residues. Germline values: CDR1 DFQATT, CDR2 SNEGSKA (reference sequence). CDR3 nucleotide sequence: TGCAGTGTAAGGGGCATAAGCTGGTACAATGAGCAGTTCTTC. It specifies CSVRGISWYNEQFF.

The gene calls are TRBV6-5 and TRBJ1-4; no firm D call. V was pared by 6 bases and J by 8 bases, with 16 bases between. In germline, CDR1 is MNHEY, CDR2 SVGAGI. The CDR3 extends over 14 amino acids. The CDR3 protein is CASSPLGGREKLFF. The CDR3 DNA reads as TGTGCCAGCAGCCCCCTCGGCGGAAGAGAAAAACTGTTTTTT.

The chain recombines TRBV4-1 with TRBJ1-6; D is unclear. The CDR3 length is 16 residues. The V gene's germline CDR1 is MGHRA and CDR2 YSYEKL. V was trimmed by 5 bases and J by 11 bases, leaving 22 bases between them. The CDR3 bases are TGCGCCAGCAGCATCCGGGTGTCTGGGGTGAATCCACCCCTCCACTTT. Protein: CASSIRVSGVNPPLHF.

There are a few counts of this clonotype. J is TRBJ2-5 and V is TRBV20-1, with a tentative D call TRBD1 (6 bases). The CDR3 is made up of 16 amino acids. Per germline, CDR1 DFQATT and CDR2 SNEGSKA (reference sequence). Between the trimmed V and J ends, which lost 0 bases and 7 bases, there was a span of 21 bases. In DNA form, the CDR3 reads TGCAGTGCTAGAGATCCTAGACAGACCCTAGGGGGGACCCAGTACTTC. Its protein product is CSARDPRQTLGGTQYF.

The gene calls are TRBV3-1 and TRBJ2-7; the match to TRBD2 covers 8 bases. V lost 3 bases to trimming and J lost 2 bases; unmatched junction nucleotides: 3. CDR1 and CDR2 from the germline V gene are LGHDT and YNNKEL (reference sequence). The CDR3 has 14 residues. In DNA, the CDR3 is TGTGCCAGCAGCCATACAGCGGGGGCCTACGAGCAGTACTTC. Its protein product is CASSHTAGAYEQYF.

This clonotype was seen a handful of times. The chain combines TRBV20-1 with TRBJ2-1; no clear D. The V end lost 1 base, the J end lost 10 bases, and 11 bases lay between the germline ends. CDR3 length: 12 residues. Germline CDR1 DFQATT, CDR2 SNEGSKA (reference sequence). In nucleotides, the CDR3 is TGCAGTGCTAGAGGGGAATACCGGGAGCAGTTCTTC. Translating gives CSARGEYREQFF.

The chain combines TRBV5-1 with TRBJ2-1; D call uncertain. The CDR3 consists of 16 residues. V gave up 0 bases and J gave up 7 bases, with 17 bases separating them. Germline CDR1 and CDR2: SGHRS and YFSETQ. Written as DNA, the CDR3 is TGCGCCAGCAGCTTGGGCTTGAAAGGGCTCGGAAATGAGCAGTTCTTC. Protein sequence: CASSLGLKGLGNEQFF.

This clonotype was counted a few times. J is TRBJ2-2 and V is TRBV20-1, with a possible D match to TRBD1 (6 bases). The CDR3 sequence is 16 residues long. Trimming removed 6 bases from V and 0 bases from J, with 17 bases in between. CDR1 and CDR2 from the germline V gene are DFQATT and SNEGSKA (reference sequence). CDR3 sequence: CSAGSAGTPNTGELFF. The CDR3 coding sequence is TGCAGTGCCGGCTCCGCCGGGACACCGAACACCGGGGAGCTGTTTTTT.

Turning to this clonotype: One end of the junction varies from germline; a read error may be responsible. The chain joins TRBV4-1 to TRBJ2-7, with D perhaps matching TRBD1 (5 bases). The CDR3 totals 16 residues. The germline CDR1 and CDR2 sequences are MGHRA and YSYEKL. The CDR3 DNA reads as TGCGCCAACAGCCAAGGGGCCGGGCAGGCCCTCTACGAGCAGTACTTC. This codes for CANSQGAGQALYEQYF.

A word on this clonotype: Possible read error: a much larger clone is one base away. The chain joins TRBV2 to TRBJ1-2; TRBD1 might be the D (5 bases). The CDR3 covers 14 residues. Germline loops: CDR1 SNHLY, CDR2 FYNNEI. The V gene lost 6 bases and the J gene lost 0 bases, with 11 bases spanning the gap. The CDR3, as DNA: TGTGCCAGCAGGGTAGACAGTACTAACTATGGCTACACCTTC. It yields the protein CASRVDSTNYGYTF.

Of note for this clonotype: A clone one base away is much larger, so this may be a read error. The rearrangement links TRBV20-1 to TRBJ2-5, with TRBD2 identical over 13 bases. Germline lookup yields CDR1 DFQATT and CDR2 SNEGSKA (reference sequence). The CDR3 is 14 amino acids. The junction had 11 bases not matched to a gene; V was cut back by 3 bases and J by 13 bases. This CDR3 reads CSASRTSGSYERYF. The CDR3 DNA sequence: TGCAGTGCTAGCAGGACTAGCGGGAGTTACGAGCGGTACTTC.

The chain employs TRBV1 and TRBJ2-1; the DNA was not used to check the table's D call, TRBD1. TRBV1 is given as a pseudogene. This CDR3 region has 20 residues. In DNA form, the CDR3 reads TGCACCAGCAGCCCTGTAACGTGTTGCGGGGGTTACCCTTCCTACAATGAGCAGTTCTTC. This gives the protein CTSSPVTCCGGYPSYNEQFF.

The chain employs TRBV20-1 and TRBJ2-1, with D possibly matching TRBD2 (6 bases). Germline V lookup: CDR1 DFQATT, CDR2 SNEGSKA (reference sequence). The CDR3 contains 15 residues. With 3 bases removed from V and 0 bases from J, the gap between germline ends came to 12 bases. CDR3 in DNA: TGCAGTGCTAGGGACTACCGTAGCTCCTACAATGAGCAGTTCTTC. Translating it yields CSARDYRSSYNEQFF.

This clonotype has only a few counts. The rearrangement joins TRBV7-2 to TRBJ2-3; D might be TRBD2 (7 bases). Trimming pared 0 bases from V and 5 bases from J, leaving 12 bases between. CDR1 is SGHTA, CDR2 FQGNSA, per germline. CDR3 length equals 15 residues. CDR3 bases: TGTGCCAGCAGCTTAGCGGGGGGGCTGGGAGATACGCAGTATTTT. Protein sequence: CASSLAGGLGDTQYF.

The chain links TRBV28 to TRBJ1-4; D remains unclear. Trimming removed 2 bases from V and 0 bases from J, with 13 bases in between. The germline V gene has CDR1 MDHEN and CDR2 SYDVKM. The CDR3 runs 17 residues. The CDR3, as DNA: TGTGCCAGCAGTTTACCCAACAGATTAACAACTAATGAAAAACTGTTTTTT. Amino acid sequence: CASSLPNRLTTNEKLFF. The complete variable domain, with remaining parts taken from reference TRBV28 and TRBJ1-4, reads DVKVTQSSRYLVKRTGEKVFLECVQDMDHENMFWYRQDPGLGLRLIYFSYDVKMKEKGDIPEGYSVSREKKERFSLILESASTNQTSMYLCASSLPNRLTTNEKLFFGSGTQLSVL.